Listed below are T cell receptor beta chains from one sample, sequenced in a study of blood T cell repertoires in COVID-19. Only in-frame clones appear in the TCRdb table, and some are missing; sequencing was by immunoSEQ multiplex PCR. The table includes about 15,000 clones, roughly 80% detected once. Specimen: peripheral blood. These receptors originate from a human donor in a cohort sampled during active COVID-19. CDR3s include the opening cysteine and the closing phenylalanine or tryptophan. The order of the fields is D gene, V gene, clone size, J gene, CDR3 DNA, CDR3 protein. D genes are given only for firm matches. A clone size is listed for some rows: how often the clone was seen (once, few, many), or a class if it is expanded.

-,TRBV9,-,TRBJ2-7,TGTGCCAGCGGGGGCCAGTTACACGAGCAGTACTTC,CASGGQLHEQYF
-,TRBV7-2,-,TRBJ1-1,TGTGCCAGCAGCTTAGCGGCACAGGGTCCCCGCATGAACACTGAAGCTTTCTTT,CASSLAAQGPRMNTEAFF
TRBD1,TRBV2,-,TRBJ1-6,TGTGCCAGCAGTTTAGACAGGGGTCGATCACCCCTCCACTTT,CASSLDRGRSPLHF
-,TRBV5-1,-,TRBJ2-2,TGCGCCAGCAGCTTGGCCGTGCTTTCCACGGCCAGGGCCGGGGAGCTGTTTTTT,CASSLAVLSTARAGELFF
-,TRBV4-3,few,TRBJ1-5,TGCGCCAGCAGCCAAGTTACAGGGTTCTTGAGATATAGCAATCAGCCCCAGCATTTT,CASSQVTGFLRYSNQPQHF
TRBD2,TRBV19,-,TRBJ2-4,TGTGCCAGTAGTACACGTCTGACTAGCGGGGGGGACATTCAGTACTTC,CASSTRLTSGGDIQYF
TRBD1,TRBV7-2,-,TRBJ2-1,TGTGCCAGCAGCCTGGACAGGGAGCAGTTCTTC,CASSLDREQFF
TRBD1,TRBV20-1,-,TRBJ1-2,TGCAGTGCAAGTACAGGGGCTAACTATGGCTACACCTTC,CSASTGANYGYTF
-,TRBV6-2/TRBV6-3,once,TRBJ2-1,TGTGCCAGCAGTTCCCCGTCCTACAATGAGCAGTTCTTC,CASSSPSYNEQFF
TRBD1,TRBV20-1,-,TRBJ2-7,TGCAGTGCTAGTCGAGTTCTAGGACAGGGTATAGACGAGCAGTACTTC,CSASRVLGQGIDEQYF
-,TRBV7-9,-,TRBJ2-7,TGTGCCAGCAGCTTACAGCGCCTCGAGCAGTACTTC,CASSLQRLEQYF
TRBD2,TRBV7-3,few,TRBJ2-1,TGCGCCAGCAGCGTCGGGGGGGCGGTCGATGAGCAGTTCTTC,CASSVGGAVDEQFF
TRBD2,TRBV28,-,TRBJ2-1,TGTGCCAGCACCTCAGGTTCGGGGGGAGGTAATGAGCAGTTCTTC,CASTSGSGGGNEQFF
-,TRBV19,-,TRBJ1-1,TGTGCCAGTAGTATAAAGCAGGACACTGAAGCTTTCTTT,CASSIKQDTEAFF
-,TRBV28,-,TRBJ1-5,TGTGCCAGCACCAACGGGTTAGAGCCCCAGCATTTT,CASTNGLEPQHF
TRBD1,TRBV5-1,-,TRBJ2-2,TGCGCCAGCAGCTTGGCCGGGACAGGGTTCACCGGGGAGCTGTTTTTT,CASSLAGTGFTGELFF
-,TRBV4-2,once,TRBJ1-6,TGTGCCAGCAGCCAAGTCGTGGGAGGGGGGGACACCTATAATTCACCCCTCCACTTT,CASSQVVGGGDTYNSPLHF
-,TRBV6-6,-,TRBJ1-1,TGTGCCAGCAGCCACAATTCGCACACAGGGAACACTGAAGCTTTCTTT,CASSHNSHTGNTEAFF
TRBD2,TRBV6-4,-,TRBJ2-3,TGTGCCAGCAACCCTTTAGCGGGACCTAGCACAGATACGCAGTATTTT,CASNPLAGPSTDTQYF
TRBD2,TRBV10-3,-,TRBJ2-1,TGTGCCAGTACTAGCGGGGGGGCTTATGAGCAGTTCTTC,CASTSGGAYEQFF
TRBD1,TRBV19,once,TRBJ1-6,TGTGCCACCCGACAGGGCGGAAATTCACCCCTCCACTTT,CATRQGGNSPLHF
TRBD1,TRBV6-5,-,TRBJ1-1,TGTGCCAGCCGGACAGGGGAGAACACTGAAGCTTTCTTT,CASRTGENTEAFF
TRBD2,TRBV7-9,-,TRBJ2-1,TGTGCCAGCAGCTTAAGGACTAGCGGGTGGGATGAGCAGTTCTTC,CASSLRTSGWDEQFF
-,TRBV28,medium-sized,TRBJ2-5,TGTGCCAGCAGTTTATACGGGGGCCAAGAGACCCAGTACTTC,CASSLYGGQETQYF